A selection of T cell receptor beta chains follows, all from one sample in a study of response to subunit inactivated influenza vaccine. MiXCR was run by TCRdb on the RT-PCR reads, yielding one entry per CDR3 protein. This table has some 540,000 distinct CDR3 sequences, roughly 25% appearing once. These records were also assigned to another study, of T cells expressing NK-cell markers.

Specimen: CD4+ T cells sorted from PBMCs, collected less than 13 days after vaccination. Receptors were obtained from a man aged 50 to 60 who received an inactivated influenza vaccine. Each CDR3 is given with its conserved first and last residue. The order of the fields is CDR3 length, V gene, J gene, D gene, clone size, CDR3 DNA, CDR3 protein. D genes are given only for firm matches. Some rows have no size entry. The others give once, few or many, or a class for an expanded clone.

>15|TRBV2|TRBJ2-1|.|.
TGTGCCAGCAGTTTGACTCCGTCCTCCTACAATGAGCAGTTCTTC
CASSLTPSSYNEQFF
>15|TRBV29-1|TRBJ2-5|.|.
TGCAGCGTTGGAGGGGTGGGCTTCGGCCAAGAGACCCAGTACTTC
CSVGGVGFGQETQYF
>13|TRBV14|TRBJ2-7|.|.
TGTGCCAGCAGCCAAGGTCACGTCCTCGAGCAGTACTTC
CASSQGHVLEQYF
>13|TRBV20-1|TRBJ1-1|.|.
TGCAGTGCTAGAAGGGACACGAACACTGAAGCTTTCTTT
CSARRDTNTEAFF
>14|TRBV7-9|TRBJ2-2|.|.
TGTGCCAGCAGCTTAGGGGTGGACACCGGGGAGCTGTTTTTT
CASSLGVDTGELFF
>16|TRBV7-9|TRBJ2-3|TRBD2|.
TGTGCCAGCAGCTTACTTGGCGGGAGGGCCTCAGATACGCAGTATTTT
CASSLLGGRASDTQYF
>15|TRBV3-1|TRBJ2-7|TRBD1|many
TGTGCCAGCAGCCAAGAAGGGGGCTTCTCCTACGAGCAGTACTTC
CASSQEGGFSYEQYF
>16|TRBV2|TRBJ2-3|TRBD2|.
TGTGCCAGCAGTGAAGCAGGGGCTAGCGGGAGATATACGCAGTATTTT
CASSEAGASGRYTQYF
>16|TRBV7-2|TRBJ2-5|TRBD1|.
TGTGCCAGCAGCACCCTCGGACAGGGCTGGATGGGGACCCAGTACTTC
CASSTLGQGWMGTQYF
>15|TRBV9|TRBJ2-3|TRBD2|.
TGTGCCAGCAGCTCCGCGGGGGTGACCACAGATACGCAGTATTTT
CASSSAGVTTDTQYF
>13|TRBV6-6|TRBJ2-3|.|.
TGTGCGCGGGGTCGAACCGATACAGATACGCAGTATTTT
CARGRTDTDTQYF
>13|TRBV29-1|TRBJ2-5|TRBD1|few
TGCAGCGTCCGAGCAGGGGGCGGGGAGACCCAGTACTTC
CSVRAGGGETQYF
>16|TRBV7-2|TRBJ2-5|TRBD2|many
TGTGCCAGCAGCTTCATGGCTAGCGGGAGCAGAGAGACCCAGTACTTC
CASSFMASGSRETQYF
>17|TRBV6-1|TRBJ1-2|TRBD1|.
TGTGCCAGCACTGAAATGGGACAGGGTCAGGCTAACTATGGCTACACCTTC
CASTEMGQGQANYGYTF
>12|TRBV29-1|TRBJ1-2|TRBD1|few
TGCGTGGGACAGGTGACTCTCGGTGGCTACACCTTC
CVGQVTLGGYTF
>14|TRBV20-1|TRBJ2-7|TRBD1|.
TGCAGTGCTAGTTGGGGACAGGGGTCCTACGAGCAGTACTTC
CSASWGQGSYEQYF
>14|TRBV4-1|TRBJ2-2|.|few
TGCGCCAGCAGCCAAGATCTGGGGCCCGGGGAGCTGTTTTTT
CASSQDLGPGELFF
>15|TRBV5-1|TRBJ2-2|.|.
TGCGCCAGCAGCTTCCTACAAGGGATGCCCGGGGAGCTGTTTTTT
CASSFLQGMPGELFF
>14|TRBV6-2/TRBV6-3|TRBJ2-1|TRBD1|many
TGTGCCAGCAGTCGAGACAGGGGCTACAATGAGCAGTTCTTC
CASSRDRGYNEQFF
>15|TRBV28|TRBJ1-6|.|.
TGTGCCAGCAGTTTTCGGGGCAGGGGAAATTCACCCCTCCACTTT
CASSFRGRGNSPLHF
>16|TRBV10-3|TRBJ2-5|TRBD1|once
TGTGCCATCAGTGAGTCCAAGACAGGGGTGCAAAAGACCCAGTACTTC
CAISESKTGVQKTQYF
>12|TRBV20-1|TRBJ1-1|.|.
TGCAGTGCGCAGCCTGGGGGGGCTGAAGCTTTCTTT
CSAQPGGAEAFF
>15|TRBV4-2|TRBJ2-7|.|few
TGTGCCAGCAGCCAAGGAGGCGGGTTATCCTCCGAGCAGTACTTC
CASSQGGGLSSEQYF
>14|TRBV20-1|TRBJ2-3|TRBD1|.
TGCAGTGCTACCCGACAGGGGAGCACAGATACGCAGTATTTT
CSATRQGSTDTQYF
>14|TRBV18|TRBJ2-3|.|.
TGTGCCAGCTCACCACGAAGGGGCTTGGATACGCAGTATTTT
CASSPRRGLDTQYF
>14|TRBV5-1|TRBJ2-7|.|few
TGCGCCAGCAGCTTGGCCCGCAGTCGCGACGAGCAGTACTTC
CASSLARSRDEQYF
>14|TRBV12-3/TRBV12-4|TRBJ1-1|.|many
TGTGCCAGCAGTTTCCTCGCGGGAAACACTGAAGCTTTCTTT
CASSFLAGNTEAFF
>15|TRBV27|TRBJ1-2|TRBD1|few
TGTGCCAGCAGTTTAGGTGCGACAGGGATCTATGGCTACACCTTC
CASSLGATGIYGYTF
>14|TRBV6-5|TRBJ2-5|TRBD2|.
TGTGCCAGCAGTGTACTAGCGGGGATAGAGACCCAGTACTTC
CASSVLAGIETQYF
>15|TRBV20-1|TRBJ2-2|TRBD2|.
TGCAGTGCTAGCCCTAGCGGGGGTCGCTCCGGGGAGCTGTTTTTT
CSASPSGGRSGELFF
>15|TRBV7-9|TRBJ2-5|TRBD1|.
TGTGCCAGCAGCTTAGAGACAGGGGTTACAGAGACCCAGTACTTC
CASSLETGVTETQYF
>14|TRBV5-1|TRBJ1-6|.|.
TGCGCCAGCAGGACCATCTCCTATAATTCACCCCTCCACTTT
CASRTISYNSPLHF
>14|TRBV2|TRBJ2-7|TRBD1|.
TGTGCCAGCAGCAAGGACAGGGGTGATTACGAGCAGTACTTC
CASSKDRGDYEQYF
>17|TRBV25-1|TRBJ2-1|TRBD1|few
TGTGCCAGCAGCCCGCAAGACCCGTACAGGGGAAACAATGAGCAGTTCTTC
CASSPQDPYRGNNEQFF
>13|TRBV28|TRBJ2-7|.|.
TGTGCCAGCAGTCGTGGGGGGTTCTACGAGCAGTACTTC
CASSRGGFYEQYF
>14|TRBV12-3/TRBV12-4|TRBJ2-1|.|.
TGTGCCAGCAGGGCCTCAGGACGGGGTGATGAGCAGTTCTTC
CASRASGRGDEQFF